This T cell receptor beta chain emerged from a study of shared clonotypes between healthy human individuals. As to this clone: Different DNA sequences within this sample yield the same CDR3.

The method was immunoSEQ multiplex PCR; TCRdb's version includes in-frame clones alone and lacks a portion of them. Of around 1.1 million clones listed, 60% to 80% were seen once; the top ten hold 0.7% to 0.95%. Trimming pared 4 bases from V and 1 base from J, leaving 8 bases between. The germline V gene encodes CDR1 MDHEN and CDR2 SYDVKM. This CDR3 comprises 14 residues. The chain is built from TRBV28 and TRBJ1-5; D is undetermined. Sample: memory CD4+ T cells from PBMCs. Sample subset: CD45RA-negative fraction. This receptor was identified in a man between 18 and 29 years old in good health. Some clones in this sample may be carry-over from other donors' samples. CDR3 in amino acids: CASSSSGSNQPQHF. CDR3 sequence (DNA): TGTGCCAGCAGTTCGTCGGGGAGCAATCAGCCCCAGCATTTT.